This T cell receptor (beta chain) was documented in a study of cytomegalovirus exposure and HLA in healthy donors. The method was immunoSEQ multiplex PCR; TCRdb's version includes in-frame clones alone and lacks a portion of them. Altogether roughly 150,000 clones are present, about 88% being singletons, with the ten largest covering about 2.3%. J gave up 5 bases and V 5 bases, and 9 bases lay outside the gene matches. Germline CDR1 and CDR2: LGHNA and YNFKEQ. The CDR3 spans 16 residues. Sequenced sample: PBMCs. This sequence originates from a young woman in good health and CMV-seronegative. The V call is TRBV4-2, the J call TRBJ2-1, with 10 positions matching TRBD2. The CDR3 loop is CASSKSGLADHNEQFF. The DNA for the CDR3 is TGTGCCAGCAGCAAGTCTGGACTAGCGGACCACAATGAGCAGTTCTTC.